This T cell receptor (beta chain) was sequenced during a study of blood T cell repertoires in COVID-19. The CDR3 is 15 amino acids. CDR1 is SNHLY, CDR2 FYNNEI, per germline. V was trimmed by 0 bases and J by 3 bases, leaving 9 bases between them. Assay: immunoSEQ multiplex PCR; the TCRdb copy retains only in-frame clones and omits some. The table shows around 150,000 clones, with roughly 90% occurring only once. V usage is TRBV2 and J usage is TRBJ1-5; D not resolved. Material: peripheral blood. The TCR comes from a woman aged 60-75 years with active or convalescent COVID-19. CDR3 nucleotide sequence: TGTGCCAGCAGTGAAGCTGCAGGTACCAATCAGCCCCAGCATTTT. Amino acids: CASSEAAGTNQPQHF.